One and the same sample provided the 6 T cell receptor beta chains below, sequenced in a study of early T cells in non-severe SARS-CoV-2 infection. TCRdb itself ran the 5' RACE reads through MiXCR, one entry per CDR3 protein. Among tens of thousands of distinct CDR3 sequences, around 10% were seen once, and the ten largest hold 4.5% to 7%. Sequencing was performed on whole blood, taken at baseline. The receptor set was obtained from an adult who was a healthcare worker with PCR-confirmed SARS-CoV-2 infection or an uninfected control (not recorded which).

This sequence joins TRBV24-1 and TRBJ2-2, with 7 bases fitting TRBD1. The CDR3 totals 14 residues. The V and J ends lost 5 bases and 1 base, in that order; junction bases with no gene match: 0. CDR1 is KGHDR, CDR2 SFDVKD, per germline. CDR3 sequence (DNA): TGTGCCACCAGTGGGACAGGGAACACCGGGGAGCTGTTTTTT. Translating it yields CATSGTGNTGELFF.

This clonotype was counted many times. This chain links TRBV4-1 with TRBJ1-4, with TRBD1 matching over 9 bases. Germline V lookup: CDR1 MGHRA, CDR2 YSYEKL. Trimming cost V 5 bases and J 6 bases; bases outside gene matches: 4. The CDR3 loop spans 14 amino acids. Here the CDR3 DNA reads TGCGCCAGCAGCTACAGGGGGCCGGATGAAAAACTGTTTTTT. As protein: CASSYRGPDEKLFF.

This clonotype has at least ten counts. The V and J genes are TRBV5-6 and TRBJ2-5; D is ambiguous. V lost 0 bases and J 2 bases, leaving 5 bases between the germline ends. This CDR3 is 13 amino acids long. Per the germline V gene, CDR1 is SGHDT and CDR2 is YYEEEE. CDR3 nucleotides: TGTGCCAGCAGCTTGGGGCAGCAAGAGACCCAGTACTTC. Its translation is CASSLGQQETQYF. Full variable domain (outside the CDR3, taken from reference TRBV5-6 and TRBJ2-5): DAGVTQSPTHLIKTRGQQVTLRCSPKSGHDTVSWYQQALGQGPQFIFQYYEEEERQRGNFPDRFSGHQFPNYSSELNVNALLLGDSALYLCASSLGQQETQYFGPGTRLLVL.

This clonotype has a count of ten or more. The chain recombines TRBV29-1 with TRBJ1-1, with D hard to call. CDR1 is SQVTM and CDR2 is ANQGSEA in the germline V gene. The V end was cut by 4 bases, the J end by 1 base, with 13 bases between. The CDR3 has 14 amino acids. CDR3 in DNA: TGCAGCGTTGCCGGTAGGGCATCGAACACTGAAGCTTTCTTT. Protein sequence: CSVAGRASNTEAFF.

The chain uses TRBV19 and TRBJ2-5; 10 bases fit TRBD1. The V segment lost 9 bases and the J segment 5 bases; nucleotides outside the gene matches: 6. From germline, CDR1 is LNHDA and CDR2 SQIVND (reference sequence). This CDR3 region has 13 residues. CDR3 coding DNA: TGTGCCAGCAGACAGGGGGCAACGGAGACCCAGTACTTC. Amino acids: CASRQGATETQYF.

The V gene is TRBV20-1, the J gene TRBJ1-5; the D is unclear. Trimming stripped 2 bases from V and 4 bases from J, with 9 bases between. CDR3 size: 13 residues. Germline V gene lookup returns CDR1 DFQATT and CDR2 SNEGSKA (reference sequence). This CDR3 is CSARQTDNQPQHF. In DNA, the CDR3 is TGCAGTGCTAGACAGACTGATAATCAGCCCCAGCATTTT.